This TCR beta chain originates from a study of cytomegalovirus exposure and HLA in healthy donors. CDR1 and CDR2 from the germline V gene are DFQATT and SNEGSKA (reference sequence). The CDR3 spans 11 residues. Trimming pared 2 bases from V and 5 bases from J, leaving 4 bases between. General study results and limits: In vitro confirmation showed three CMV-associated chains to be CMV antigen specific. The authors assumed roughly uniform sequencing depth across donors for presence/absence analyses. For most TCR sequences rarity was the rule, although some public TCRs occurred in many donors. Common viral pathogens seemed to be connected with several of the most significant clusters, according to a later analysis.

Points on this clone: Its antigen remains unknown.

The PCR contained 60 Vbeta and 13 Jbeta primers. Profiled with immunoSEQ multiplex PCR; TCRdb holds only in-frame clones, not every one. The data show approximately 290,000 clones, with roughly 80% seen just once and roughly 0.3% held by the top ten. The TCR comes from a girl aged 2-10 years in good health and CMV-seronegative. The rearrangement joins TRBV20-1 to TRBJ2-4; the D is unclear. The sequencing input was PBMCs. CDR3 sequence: CSARPENIQYF. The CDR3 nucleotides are TGCAGTGCTAGACCGGAAAACATTCAGTACTTC.